These 14 T cell receptor beta chains were all obtained from the same sample, sequenced in a study of T cell changes during pregnancy in multiple sclerosis. The protocol was immunoSEQ multiplex PCR, while the TCRdb copy is restricted to in-frame clones and leaves out a portion. Of about 69,000 clones in the sample, roughly 91% are singletons; the top ten hold almost 0.3%. Sequencing used CD4+ T cells from peripheral blood mononuclear cells, obtained in the third trimester of pregnancy. Receptors originate from a female donor in good health, enrolled as a control in a pregnancy study.

The chain's CDR3 is CAWIVDSSRGYTF. In DNA form, the CDR3 reads TGTGCCTGGATAGTCGACAGTTCCCGGGGCTACACCTTC. This sequence joins TRBV30 and TRBJ1-2, with a tentative D call TRBD1 (5 bases). From germline, CDR1 is GTSNPN and CDR2 SVGIG (reference sequence). The CDR3 runs to 13 residues. The V end lost 4 bases, the J end lost 8 bases, and 17 bases lay between the germline ends.

The chain uses TRBV14 and TRBJ1-4, with 7 bases identical to TRBD1. Germline-derived CDR1 and CDR2 are SGHDN and FVKESK. This CDR3 is built from 14 residues. The V segment lost 5 bases and the J segment 10 bases; nucleotides outside the gene matches: 10. Written as DNA, the CDR3 is TGTGCCAGCAGCTACACAGGGACAGATGGAAAACTGTTTTTT. It is translated as CASSYTGTDGKLFF.

The chain is built from TRBV2 and TRBJ1-3; 7 nucleotides align to TRBD1. Germline CDR1 and CDR2: SNHLY and FYNNEI. This CDR3 region has 16 residues. The junction had 4 bases not matched to a gene; V was cut back by 2 bases and J by 0 bases. The CDR3 sequence: CASSELGGLSGNTIYF. The CDR3 DNA sequence: TGTGCCAGCAGTGAATTAGGGGGCCTCTCTGGAAACACCATATATTTT.

The CDR3 region is CASSLALSSSYNEQFF. CDR3 nucleotides: TGTGCCAGCAGCTTAGCCCTATCGAGCTCCTACAATGAGCAGTTCTTC. J is TRBJ2-1 and V is TRBV11-1; D call uncertain. The CDR3 is 16 amino acids. Germline V CDR1 and CDR2: SGHAT, FQDESV (reference sequence). Trimming took 0 bases from V and 0 from J, leaving 9 bases between them.

The V and J genes are TRBV7-2 and TRBJ1-1; the D gene is possibly TRBD1 (5 bases). This CDR3 is 16 amino acids long. Germline lookup yields CDR1 SGHTA and CDR2 FQGNSA. With 0 bases removed from V and 6 bases from J, the gap between germline ends came to 17 bases. Here the CDR3 DNA reads TGTGCCAGCAGCTTAGCCAGGGTAGAGCCCAGACCTGAAGCTTTCTTT. As protein: CASSLARVEPRPEAFF.

The chain has TRBV7-2 and TRBJ2-1; 13 positions agree with TRBD2. Germline V gene lookup returns CDR1 SGHTA and CDR2 FQGNSA. CDR3 length: 15 residues. V was pared by 2 bases and J by 8 bases, with 3 bases of the junction left unmatched. CDR3 sequence: CASSLRGLAGHEQFF. The CDR3 DNA is TGTGCCAGCAGCTTAAGGGGACTAGCGGGGCATGAGCAGTTCTTC.

The rearrangement joins TRBV6-5 to TRBJ2-2; D perhaps matches TRBD1 (5 bases). CDR1 MNHEY and CDR2 SVGAGI come from the germline V gene. This CDR3 has 11 residues. V lost 6 bases to trimming and J lost 7 bases, with 6 bases between them. The CDR3 here is CASRRGGELFF. For the CDR3, the DNA is TGTGCCAGCAGAAGGGGCGGGGAGCTGTTTTTT.

The chain uses TRBV11-3 and TRBJ2-7; 9 bases fit TRBD1. CDR1 and CDR2 (germline): SGHNT, YENEEA. The CDR3 loop spans 15 amino acids. Trimming at V came to 5 bases and at J to 5 bases, leaving 10 bases not matched to a gene. The CDR3 sequence is CASSRSGQGRNEQYF. In nucleotides, the CDR3 is TGTGCCAGCAGCCGATCGGGACAGGGTCGTAACGAGCAGTACTTC. The whole variable domain, filled in from reference TRBV11-3 and TRBJ2-7, reads EAGVVQSPRYKIIEKKQPVAFWCNPISGHNTLYWYLQNLGQGPELLIRYENEEAVDDSQLPKDRFSAERLKGVDSTLKIQPAELGDSAVYLCASSRSGQGRNEQYFGPGTRLTVT.

This chain uses TRBV30 with TRBJ2-3, with 9 nucleotides matching TRBD2. The germline CDR1 and CDR2 sequences are GTSNPN and SVGIG (reference sequence). The CDR3 has 14 amino acids. The junction had 5 bases not matched to a gene; V was cut back by 2 bases and J by 5 bases. The CDR3 region has the DNA TGTGCCTGGAGTAAGGCGGGGGGGGGAGATACGCAGTATTTT. Translated, it gives CAWSKAGGGDTQYF.

The gene calls are TRBV9 and TRBJ2-3, with 9 bases that match TRBD1. V trimming: 4 bases; J trimming: 2 bases; junction bases outside the gene matches: 5. Germline lookup yields CDR1 SGDLS and CDR2 YYNGEE. This CDR3 is built from 15 residues. The CDR3 DNA reads TGTGCCAGCAGCCCACGGACAGGGGACACAGATACGCAGTATTTT. Its protein is CASSPRTGDTDTQYF.

V gene TRBV5-6 combines with J gene TRBJ1-6; 7 nucleotides line up with TRBD1. CDR3 size: 17 residues. Germline V gene sequence: CDR1 SGHDT, CDR2 YYEEEE. Unmatched junction bases numbered 8, after V lost 3 bases and J lost 2 bases. The chain's CDR3 is CASSSFTGVTYNSPLHF. For the CDR3, the DNA is TGTGCCAGCAGCTCGTTCACAGGGGTAACCTATAATTCACCCCTCCACTTT.

This chain joins TRBV5-1 and TRBJ2-1, with 7 bases fitting TRBD1. The germline V gene encodes CDR1 SGHRS and CDR2 YFSETQ. CDR3 length: 17 amino acids. V lost 4 bases and J lost 3; bases outside the gene matches: 13. DNA of the CDR3: TGCGCCAGCAGCACCTGGGGGACAGCAAACATCTACAATGAGCAGTTCTTC. Translated, it gives CASSTWGTANIYNEQFF.

This clone was seen a few times. The chain combines TRBV4-2 with TRBJ2-7, with D possibly matching TRBD1 (6 bases). CDR3 length: 15 residues. Germline CDR1 is LGHNA and CDR2 is YNFKEQ. V lost 1 base to trimming and J lost 1 base, with 11 bases between them. Here the CDR3 DNA reads TGTGCCAGCAGCCAAGCCACGACAGGATCCTACGAGCAGTACTTC. Translating it yields CASSQATTGSYEQYF.

The rearrangement links TRBV6-6 to TRBJ1-1; D is uncertain. The CDR3 runs 12 residues. Per the germline V gene, CDR1 is MNHNY and CDR2 is SVGAGI (reference sequence). Trimming pared 6 bases from V and 4 bases from J, leaving 9 bases between. CDR3: CASSPRSTEAFF. The CDR3 DNA is TGTGCCAGCAGCCCACGGTCCACTGAAGCTTTCTTT.